This TCR beta chain was profiled in a study of graft-versus-host responses after intestinal transplantation. Across the study: Recipients got multivisceral, liver-intestinal, or isolated intestinal transplants. Points from the study as a whole: Investigators detected GvH clones in recipient marrow, with some emerging earlier in ileum or blood.

Repertoires were generated with immunoSEQ multiplex PCR, while TCRdb's copy carries only in-frame clones and drops some. This table has 15,000 to 20,000 clones, over 75% appearing once. Note on this clone: Its antigen is undetermined.

Germline CDR1 is SGHRS and CDR2 is YFSETQ. J lost 8 bases, V lost 3 bases, and 5 bases had no gene match. The CDR3 consists of 14 residues. The sample in question was PBMCs, obtained less than 400 days after transplant. This receptor was obtained from a human patient who received an intestinal transplant, so some T cells may come from the graft donor. This chain connects TRBV5-1 to TRBJ1-4, with TRBD1 matching 9 bases. This chain's CDR3 is CASSSGQGYEKLFF. CDR3 DNA: TGCGCCAGCAGCTCGGGACAGGGATACGAAAAACTGTTTTTT.